The entry below describes one T cell receptor beta chain. This entry belongs to a study of blood T cell repertoires in COVID-19. Study context: Spain, Italy and the United States supplied samples that represented acute and convalescent COVID-19. Nucleic acid was either cDNA or gDNA, and it came from T cells, B-cell-depleted T cells, or PBMCs.

Original analysis: Reference gene primer amplification yielded estimated nucleated cell counts. The assay was immunoSEQ multiplex PCR, and TCRdb's table has in-frame clones only and misses some. The DNA was the basis for D and trimming; V, J and clone size are from that table. The table has under 200,000 clones, 75% to 95% seen once. The CDR3 extends over 17 amino acids. The V gene lost 8 bases and the J gene lost 0 bases, with 20 bases spanning the gap. Germline V gene data show CDR1 as SGHVS and CDR2 as FQNEAQ. Sequencing was carried out using peripheral blood. The TCR originated in a man over 45 with acute or convalescent COVID-19. This sequence joins TRBV7-8 and TRBJ1-5, with D possibly being TRBD1 (6 bases). CDR3 nucleotide sequence: TGTGCCAGCGCGATAGGGGGATGGGAGAATAGCAATCAGCCCCAGCATTTT. Its translation: CASAIGGWENSNQPQHF.